Following are 9 T cell receptor beta chains from one sample sequenced in a study of blood T cell repertoires in COVID-19. This table comes from immunoSEQ multiplex PCR, and its TCRdb copy is limited to in-frame clones, with some not included. The sample has around 86,000 clones; 75% to 90% are singletons. The sample taken for sequencing was peripheral blood. The source is a man at least 80 years old with acute or convalescent COVID-19.

This clone was seen only once. The chain uses TRBV28 and TRBJ1-2; the D is unclear. The CDR3 length is 12 residues. In germline, CDR1 is MDHEN, CDR2 SYDVKM. The V end lost 6 bases, the J end lost 5 bases, and 10 bases lay between the germline ends. CDR3 nucleotide sequence: TGTGCCAGCAGCCCCCAGTTTTATGGCTACACCTTC. This encodes CASSPQFYGYTF.

J is TRBJ1-2 and V is TRBV5-5, with TRBD1 identical over 9 bases. CDR1 SGHKS and CDR2 YYEKEE come from the germline V gene (reference sequence). V lost 0 bases, J lost 7 bases, and 1 base stayed unmatched. This CDR3 region has 13 residues. For the CDR3, the DNA is TGTGCCAGCAGCTTGGTGGGACAGGGTGGCTACACCTTC. Its protein is CASSLVGQGGYTF.

This clone occurred a few times. This rearrangement joins TRBV19 to TRBJ1-5, with D perhaps TRBD1 (5 bases). The CDR3 loop spans 14 amino acids. Germline V gives CDR1 LNHDA, CDR2 SQIVND (reference sequence). V lost 3 bases and J 8 bases, leaving 14 bases between the germline ends. CDR3 amino acids: CASSIRGRVEPQHF. CDR3 sequence (DNA): TGTGCCAGTAGTATTAGGGGCAGGGTTGAGCCCCAGCATTTT.

This clone has more than one count but fewer than ten. The rearrangement uses TRBV7-2 and TRBJ2-7; 10 nucleotides align to TRBD2. The V gene's germline CDR1 is SGHTA and CDR2 FQGNSA. The CDR3 sequence is 15 residues long. V was pared by 0 bases and J by 4 bases, with 3 bases of the junction left unmatched. The CDR3 DNA sequence: TGTGCCAGCAGCTTAGCGACTAGCGGGTTGTACGAGCAGTACTTC. Amino acids: CASSLATSGLYEQYF. The variable domain in full, completed from reference TRBV7-2 and TRBJ2-7, reads GAGVSQSPSNKVTEKGKDVELRCDPISGHTALYWYRQSLGQGLEFLIYFQGNSAPDKSGLPSDRFSAERTGGSVSTLTIQRTQQEDSAVYLCASSLATSGLYEQYFGPGTRLTVT.

The chain has TRBV5-6 and TRBJ1-2; D not certain. The CDR3 spans 15 residues. The germline gives CDR1 SGHDT, CDR2 YYEEEE. The ends were cut back, 0 bases at V and 4 bases at J, with 13 bases in the middle. The CDR3 spells CASSLDRRRTYGYTF. In DNA, the CDR3 is TGTGCCAGCAGCTTGGACCGGCGGCGAACCTATGGCTACACCTTC.

The chain carries TRBV5-1 and TRBJ1-6; 7 nucleotides agree with TRBD1. V shed 1 base, J shed 5 bases, and the junction held 12 bases outside the gene matches. Germline CDR1 reads SGHRS; CDR2 reads YFSETQ. The CDR3 totals 18 residues. The CDR3 spells CASSLSTGPQGDNSPLHF. For the CDR3, the DNA is TGCGCCAGCAGCTTGAGCACAGGTCCCCAGGGGGATAATTCACCCCTCCACTTT.

V gene TRBV3-1 (or the pseudogene TRBV3-2) combines with J gene TRBJ1-1; D perhaps matches TRBD1 (6 bases). Germline values: CDR1 LGHDT, CDR2 YNNKEL (reference sequence). The CDR3 is 15 amino acids. Trimming pared 4 bases from V and 4 bases from J, leaving 16 bases between. This chain's CDR3 is CASSPRGGGGTEAFF. CDR3 coding DNA: TGTGCCAGCAGCCCCCGGGGGGGCGGGGGCACTGAAGCTTTCTTT.

This chain joins TRBV9 and TRBJ1-2, with 11 nucleotides matching TRBD1. The CDR3 loop spans 14 amino acids. Germline lookup yields CDR1 SGDLS and CDR2 YYNGEE. The trim removed 0 bases at V and 6 bases at J, leaving 1 base unmatched. This CDR3 reads CASSVEDRGHGYTF. CDR3 nucleotide sequence: TGTGCCAGCAGCGTAGAGGACAGGGGGCATGGCTACACCTTC.

The chain has TRBV21-1 and TRBJ1-1; TRBD1, the table's D call, was not compared with the DNA. TRBV21-1 is a pseudogene. The CDR3 has 17 residues. CDR3 coding DNA: TGTGCCAGCAGCAAAATCCGCACAGGGGCAACGAACACTGAAGCTTTCTTT. This encodes CASSKIRTGATNTEAFF.